The T cell receptor beta chain described here comes from a study of T-cell reconstitution after alpha-beta-depleted transplantation in children. Unique molecular identifiers were used in preparing the TCRbeta library. TCRdb independently ran MiXCR on the PCR reads; one entry per CDR3 protein. The sample lists 400,000 to 450,000 distinct CDR3 sequences; about 40% were seen once. J was trimmed by 7 bases and V by 3 bases; bases with no gene match: 9. CDR3 length equals 15 residues. Germline V gene data show CDR1 as LGHNA and CDR2 as YNFKEQ. This clonotype was found a few times. This TCR was recovered from a girl aged 2-10 years with aplastic anemia, due to receive a stem cell transplant. Sequencing used PBMCs, obtained before TCRalphabeta/CD19-depleted stem cell transplant. The chain combines TRBV4-2 with TRBJ2-7; 10 positions agree with TRBD2. This chain's CDR3 is CASSHGSGRRAEQYF. CDR3 in DNA: TGTGCCAGCAGCCACGGTAGCGGGAGGCGCGCGGAGCAGTACTTC.